This TCR beta chain stems from a study of T cell responses to AZD1222 COVID-19 vaccine. For this clone: Antigen specificity is unknown.

The repertoire was sequenced with immunoSEQ multiplex PCR; TCRdb's copy has only in-frame clones and lacks some. The repertoire holds some 110,000 clones, with approximately 93% as singletons. Study-wide findings and caveats: There were mostly white British donors and more females than males, and clonal diversity was possibly underestimated. The span of vaccine-associated CD4 TCRs extended across spike, with dominance at 160-218 and 743-854. Repertoires were obtained only post-peak T cell response. A rise in Spike-specific TCR breadth and depth followed two AZD1222 doses.

The sample was peripheral blood, taken on day 0 of AZD1222 vaccination. The TCR was taken from an adult in good health.

This CDR3 reads CASSLVRGYGYTF. The DNA for the CDR3 is TGTGCCAGCAGTTTAGTAAGGGGCTATGGCTACACCTTC. V usage is TRBV27 and J usage is TRBJ1-2; the D gene is possibly TRBD1 (5 bases). Germline assignment: CDR1 MNHEY and CDR2 SMNVEV (reference sequence). The CDR3 totals 13 residues. V was clipped by 2 bases and J by 4 bases, with 8 bases between them.